One sample yielded the 27 T cell receptor beta chains listed below, sequenced in a study of T cells after somatic rescue of genetic block. Profiled with immunoSEQ multiplex PCR; TCRdb holds only in-frame clones, not every one. The data contain around 67,000 clones, approximately 91% of them singletons. Sequencing used peripheral blood mononuclear cells (PBMCs). The receptors derive from a man aged 30 to 39.

The V gene is TRBV19, the J gene TRBJ2-1; D remains ambiguous. Trimming removed 8 bases from V and 8 bases from J, with 13 bases in between. This CDR3 contains 12 residues. Germline V gene sequence: CDR1 LNHDA, CDR2 SQIVND (reference sequence). The CDR3 sequence is CASGWGKDEQFF. CDR3 bases: TGTGCCAGTGGTTGGGGTAAAGATGAGCAGTTCTTC.

This chain links TRBV4-1 with TRBJ2-1; D unclear. CDR1 is MGHRA and CDR2 is YSYEKL in the germline V gene. The CDR3 runs to 14 residues. V was pared by 3 bases and J by 6 bases, with 12 bases between. The CDR3 nucleotides read TGCGCCAGCAGCCACCCCACGGTGGCCAATGAGCAGTTCTTC. Residues: CASSHPTVANEQFF.

A single count supports this clone. The chain is built from TRBV5-5 and TRBJ2-5; D is possibly TRBD1 (6 bases). The V gene lost 4 bases and the J gene lost 2 bases, with 18 bases spanning the gap. The CDR3 contains 16 residues. CDR1 SGHKS and CDR2 YYEKEE come from the germline V gene (reference sequence). CDR3 sequence reads: CASSPWDMTGQETQYF. CDR3 DNA sequence: TGTGCCAGCAGCCCCTGGGATATGACAGGACAAGAGACCCAGTACTTC.

V is TRBV4-1 and J is TRBJ1-5; D gene uncertain. Trimming cost V 4 bases and J 8 bases, with 15 bases left between them. The CDR3 is made up of 14 amino acids. Germline V gene lookup returns CDR1 MGHRA and CDR2 YSYEKL. The CDR3 region is CASSPSTVLEPQHF. The CDR3 region has the DNA TGCGCCAGCAGCCCCTCGACGGTATTGGAGCCCCAGCATTTT.

V and J are TRBV6-5 and TRBJ2-7; a weak D match, TRBD1 (6 bases). Per the germline V gene, CDR1 is MNHEY and CDR2 is SVGAGI. This CDR3 contains 13 residues. Trimming removed 8 bases from V and 0 bases from J, with 11 bases in between. CDR3 sequence: CASATGSSYEQYF. The CDR3 nucleotides read TGTGCCAGCGCCACAGGGTCCTCCTACGAGCAGTACTTC.

The gene calls are TRBV27 and TRBJ1-2; 10 bases agree with TRBD1. This CDR3 contains 14 residues. With 5 bases clipped from V and 7 bases from J, the junction kept 7 bases outside the gene matches. Germline lookup yields CDR1 MNHEY and CDR2 SMNVEV (reference sequence). CDR3 residues: CASSGTGTGVGYTF. For the CDR3, the DNA is TGTGCCAGCAGTGGAACCGGGACAGGGGTTGGCTACACCTTC.

The genes are TRBV5-1 and TRBJ2-7; D unresolved. V lost 3 bases and J lost 2, with 12 bases in between. The CDR3 sequence is 14 residues long. Germline V gene lookup returns CDR1 SGHRS and CDR2 YFSETQ. Written as DNA, the CDR3 is TGCGCCAGCAGCTCGATCGCCCCGCCCTACGAGCAGTACTTC. Its protein product is CASSSIAPPYEQYF.

This clone was recorded a few times. The chain uses TRBV6-5 and TRBJ2-4; D remains unclear. The V end lost 6 bases, the J end lost 2 bases, and 11 bases lay between the germline ends. Germline CDR1 is MNHEY and CDR2 is SVGAGI. The CDR3 contains 14 residues. The CDR3 sequence: CASRKDGSKNIQYF. CDR3 coding DNA: TGTGCCAGCAGAAAGGACGGTTCCAAAAACATTCAGTACTTC.

This clone showed up just a few times. The sample contains more than one DNA sequence encoding this CDR3. This chain connects TRBV7-2 to TRBJ1-5; maybe TRBD1 (5 bases). Trimming removed 2 bases from V and 6 bases from J, with 5 bases in between. The CDR3 runs 12 residues. Looked up from germline, CDR1 is SGHTA and CDR2 is FQGNSA. Here the CDR3 reads CASSLQGQPQHF. The CDR3 bases are TGTGCCAGCAGCTTACAGGGTCAGCCCCAGCATTTT.

J is TRBJ2-5 and V is TRBV18, with a tentative D call TRBD2 (5 bases). Per the germline V gene, CDR1 is KGHSH and CDR2 is LQKENI. Trimming stripped 4 bases from V and 7 bases from J, with 10 bases between. This CDR3 has 12 amino acids. The CDR3 protein is CASSRTAGTQYF. CDR3 nucleotide sequence: TGTGCCAGCTCACGGACTGCGGGGACCCAGTACTTC.

J is TRBJ1-1 and V is TRBV19; no clear D gene. V lost 4 bases and J 5 bases, leaving 11 bases between the germline ends. The length of the CDR3 is 13 residues. CDR1 and CDR2 from the germline V gene are LNHDA and SQIVND (reference sequence). CDR3 loop: CASSKSAWTEAFF. Written as DNA, the CDR3 is TGTGCCAGTAGTAAGTCAGCCTGGACTGAAGCTTTCTTT.

The chain is built from TRBV14 and TRBJ2-1; 7 nucleotides agree with TRBD1. The V segment lost 5 bases and the J segment 0 bases; nucleotides outside the gene matches: 10. CDR3 size: 17 residues. The germline CDR1 and CDR2 sequences are SGHDN and FVKESK. CDR3 residues: CASSLRRGQSSYNEQFF. The CDR3 coding sequence is TGTGCCAGCAGCTTACGTCGGGGACAGAGCTCCTACAATGAGCAGTTCTTC.

The chain uses TRBV6-6 and TRBJ1-1; 8 nucleotides line up with TRBD1. This CDR3 contains 14 residues. V lost 6 bases, J lost 8 bases, and 11 bases stayed unmatched. The germline V gene encodes CDR1 MNHNY and CDR2 SVGAGI (reference sequence). The CDR3 protein is CASSSGGAAGEAFF. The DNA of the CDR3 is TGTGCCAGCAGCTCAGGGGGCGCGGCGGGAGAAGCTTTCTTT.

The CDR3 nucleotides are TGTGCCAGCAGGGCACAGGGTGGATCGGATGAAGCTTTCTTT. Translated: CASRAQGGSDEAFF. The chain is built from TRBV2 and TRBJ1-1; perhaps TRBD1 as D (6 bases). Trimming left V 6 bases short and J 7 bases short, with 18 bases between. Per the germline V gene, CDR1 is SNHLY and CDR2 is FYNNEI. The CDR3 spans 14 residues.

This clone has only one observation. CDR3: CASSQSLGNEQYF. In DNA, the CDR3 is TGTGCCAGCAGCCAATCACTAGGGAACGAGCAGTACTTC. The chain links TRBV4-2 to TRBJ2-7; TRBD2 might be the D (5 bases). This CDR3 region has 13 residues. Germline CDR1 reads LGHNA; CDR2 reads YNFKEQ. Between the trimmed V and J ends, which lost 2 bases and 5 bases, there was a span of 10 bases.

The chain's CDR3 is CASSIVGRYSNQPQHF. The CDR3 region has the DNA TGTGCCAGTAGTATAGTGGGCAGATATAGCAATCAGCCCCAGCATTTT. The chain employs TRBV19 and TRBJ1-5; D remains ambiguous. Trimming cost V 1 base and J 0 bases, with 10 bases left between them. Germline assignment: CDR1 LNHDA and CDR2 SQIVND (reference sequence). The length of the CDR3 is 16 residues.

The chain employs TRBV11-2 and TRBJ2-5, with TRBD1 matching 7 bases. Germline lookup yields CDR1 SGHAT and CDR2 FQNNGV. V gave up 3 bases and J gave up 7 bases; unmatched junction bases: 11. The CDR3 has 15 residues. Written as DNA, the CDR3 is TGTGCCAGCAGCTTGGTTATTCAGGGGGACGGGACCCAGTACTTC. This codes for CASSLVIQGDGTQYF.

This chain connects TRBV5-1 to TRBJ2-5; D is perhaps TRBD2 (5 bases). The CDR3 runs to 14 residues. V lost 0 bases and J 5 bases, leaving 11 bases between the germline ends. CDR1 SGHRS and CDR2 YFSETQ come from the germline V gene. The DNA for the CDR3 is TGCGCCAGCAGCTTGGGTAGCGATCCGGAGACCCAGTACTTC. Protein product: CASSLGSDPETQYF.

Of note for this clone: Other DNA sequences from this sample encode an identical CDR3 as well. V and J are TRBV4-2 and TRBJ2-5; 8 positions agree with TRBD1. V lost 2 bases to trimming and J lost 1 base; unmatched junction nucleotides: 9. The length of the CDR3 is 17 residues. Germline CDR1 LGHNA, CDR2 YNFKEQ. The CDR3 reads CASSQWDTGGGQETQYF. CDR3 in DNA: TGTGCCAGCAGCCAATGGGATACAGGGGGTGGCCAAGAGACCCAGTACTTC.

This clone occurred once. The chain joins TRBV10-3 to TRBJ1-5; D is perhaps TRBD1 (6 bases). The CDR3 consists of 14 residues. V was clipped by 4 bases and J by 7 bases, with 14 bases between them. Per germline, CDR1 ENHRY and CDR2 SYGVKD. The CDR3 DNA sequence: TGTGCCATCAGTGTCGCAGGGGCAAGGCAGCCCCAGCATTTT. It encodes CAISVAGARQPQHF.

The genes are TRBV28 and TRBJ2-1; 9 bases line up with TRBD1. The junction had 1 base not matched to a gene; V was cut back by 2 bases and J by 5 bases. The germline CDR1 and CDR2 sequences are MDHEN and SYDVKM. The length of the CDR3 is 14 residues. The CDR3 spells CASSLRTGDNEQFF. CDR3 nucleotide sequence: TGTGCCAGCAGTTTACGGACAGGGGACAATGAGCAGTTCTTC.

DNA of the CDR3: TGTGCCAGCAGCTTGCCTCCACTAGCGGGAGTCTACGAGCAGTACTTC. This sequence encodes CASSLPPLAGVYEQYF. J is TRBJ2-7 and V is TRBV5-4; 11 positions match TRBD2. CDR3 length: 16 residues. Germline values: CDR1 SGHNT, CDR2 YYREEE (reference sequence). The trim removed 1 base at V and 3 bases at J, leaving 6 bases unmatched.

V is TRBV2 and J is TRBJ2-6; TRBD2 might be the D (5 bases). The germline V gene has CDR1 SNHLY and CDR2 FYNNEI. Trimming took 5 bases from V and 0 from J, leaving 11 bases between them. The CDR3 has 16 residues. The CDR3 DNA sequence: TGTGCCAGCAGTCTGAAGCGGACCTCTGGGGCCAACGTCCTGACTTTC. This sequence encodes CASSLKRTSGANVLTF.

The rearrangement joins TRBV28 to TRBJ2-5; 7 bases fit TRBD2. Near its end, the DNA agrees better with TRBJ2-7, so the J call may be wrong. The CDR3 runs 14 residues. The V gene's germline CDR1 is MDHEN and CDR2 SYDVKM. The CDR3 loop is CASSLSGKSYEQYF. CDR3 DNA sequence: TGTGCCAGCAGTTTAAGCGGGAAATCCTACGAGCAGTACTTC.

The CDR3 coding sequence is TGTGCCAGCAGTGAATTAGTAGGACAGACATATAATTCACCCCTCCACTTT. Translating it yields CASSELVGQTYNSPLHF. J is TRBJ1-6 and V is TRBV6-1; a weak D match, TRBD1 (6 bases). Germline lookup yields CDR1 MNHNS and CDR2 SASEGT. V lost 2 bases and J 4 bases, leaving 15 bases between the germline ends. The CDR3 sequence is 17 residues long.

The chain is built from TRBV6-1 and TRBJ2-3; D may be TRBD2 (6 bases). The germline gives CDR1 MNHNS, CDR2 SASEGT. Trimming stripped 6 bases from V and 4 bases from J, with 17 bases between. The CDR3 loop spans 15 amino acids. As DNA, the CDR3 is TGTGCCAGCAGGATACTAGGGGAGGCCCCAGATACGCAGTATTTT. It encodes CASRILGEAPDTQYF.

V is TRBV7-9 and J is TRBJ1-2; tentative D call: TRBD1 (5 bases). Germline assignment: CDR1 SEHNR and CDR2 FQNEAQ (reference sequence). The CDR3 loop spans 15 amino acids. The ends were cut back, 4 bases at V and 8 bases at J, with 20 bases in the middle. CDR3 protein: CASSSWGDLLRGYTF. CDR3 sequence (DNA): TGTGCCAGCAGCTCCTGGGGGGACTTATTGCGAGGCTACACCTTC.